The 5 T cell receptor beta chains given below trace back to one sample, sequenced in a study of blood T cell repertoires in COVID-19. TCRdb's table, derived via immunoSEQ multiplex PCR, lists solely in-frame clones and lacks some. Of about 430,000 clones in the sample, around 87% are singletons; the top ten hold approximately 1.2%. The source material was PBMCs or T cells enriched from blood (not recorded which). The source of these receptors is a man aged 30 to 39 who had recovered from COVID-19.

The J gene is TRBJ2-7, the V gene TRBV12-3 or TRBV12-4, with 7 bases matching TRBD1. The CDR3 covers 13 residues. With 4 bases clipped from V and 5 bases from J, the junction kept 5 bases outside the gene matches. The CDR3 here is CASSSTGFHEQYF. The DNA for the CDR3 is TGTGCCAGCAGTTCGACAGGGTTCCACGAGCAGTACTTC.

This clone appeared once. Other DNA sequences in this sample translate to the same CDR3. The CDR3 here is CASSLQGYEQYF. The DNA of the CDR3 is TGTGCCAGCAGCTTACAGGGCTACGAGCAGTACTTC. This chain uses TRBV7-9 with TRBJ2-7; D perhaps matches TRBD1 (5 bases). The V and J ends lost 2 bases and 3 bases respectively, with 5 bases between them. Per germline, CDR1 SEHNR and CDR2 FQNEAQ (reference sequence). The CDR3 totals 12 residues.

The V and J genes are TRBV24-1 and TRBJ2-2; 10 nucleotides line up with TRBD2. Trimming took 2 bases from V and 0 from J; bases not matched to a gene: 2. Germline CDR1 and CDR2: KGHDR and SFDVKD. CDR3 length: 17 amino acids. The CDR3 nucleotides are TGTGCCACCAGTGATTCAGCGGGAGGGCCGAACACCGGGGAGCTGTTTTTT. Translated: CATSDSAGGPNTGELFF.

The rearrangement joins TRBV5-5 to TRBJ1-1, with D unresolved. In germline, CDR1 is SGHKS, CDR2 YYEKEE (reference sequence). The CDR3 covers 14 residues. With 0 bases removed from V and 5 bases from J, the gap between germline ends came to 11 bases. CDR3 protein: CASSLGRRETEAFF. Written as DNA, the CDR3 is TGTGCCAGCAGCTTGGGCCGGAGGGAAACTGAAGCTTTCTTT.

The gene calls are TRBV6-6 and TRBJ2-7; D perhaps matches TRBD1 (7 bases). CDR1 and CDR2 from the germline V gene are MNHNY and SVGAGI (reference sequence). Trimming took 1 base from V and 7 from J, leaving 17 bases between them. The CDR3 contains 15 residues. CDR3 bases: TGTGCCAGCAGTTACTGGAGGGGGGCAGGGGGTGAGCAGTACTTC. This sequence encodes CASSYWRGAGGEQYF.